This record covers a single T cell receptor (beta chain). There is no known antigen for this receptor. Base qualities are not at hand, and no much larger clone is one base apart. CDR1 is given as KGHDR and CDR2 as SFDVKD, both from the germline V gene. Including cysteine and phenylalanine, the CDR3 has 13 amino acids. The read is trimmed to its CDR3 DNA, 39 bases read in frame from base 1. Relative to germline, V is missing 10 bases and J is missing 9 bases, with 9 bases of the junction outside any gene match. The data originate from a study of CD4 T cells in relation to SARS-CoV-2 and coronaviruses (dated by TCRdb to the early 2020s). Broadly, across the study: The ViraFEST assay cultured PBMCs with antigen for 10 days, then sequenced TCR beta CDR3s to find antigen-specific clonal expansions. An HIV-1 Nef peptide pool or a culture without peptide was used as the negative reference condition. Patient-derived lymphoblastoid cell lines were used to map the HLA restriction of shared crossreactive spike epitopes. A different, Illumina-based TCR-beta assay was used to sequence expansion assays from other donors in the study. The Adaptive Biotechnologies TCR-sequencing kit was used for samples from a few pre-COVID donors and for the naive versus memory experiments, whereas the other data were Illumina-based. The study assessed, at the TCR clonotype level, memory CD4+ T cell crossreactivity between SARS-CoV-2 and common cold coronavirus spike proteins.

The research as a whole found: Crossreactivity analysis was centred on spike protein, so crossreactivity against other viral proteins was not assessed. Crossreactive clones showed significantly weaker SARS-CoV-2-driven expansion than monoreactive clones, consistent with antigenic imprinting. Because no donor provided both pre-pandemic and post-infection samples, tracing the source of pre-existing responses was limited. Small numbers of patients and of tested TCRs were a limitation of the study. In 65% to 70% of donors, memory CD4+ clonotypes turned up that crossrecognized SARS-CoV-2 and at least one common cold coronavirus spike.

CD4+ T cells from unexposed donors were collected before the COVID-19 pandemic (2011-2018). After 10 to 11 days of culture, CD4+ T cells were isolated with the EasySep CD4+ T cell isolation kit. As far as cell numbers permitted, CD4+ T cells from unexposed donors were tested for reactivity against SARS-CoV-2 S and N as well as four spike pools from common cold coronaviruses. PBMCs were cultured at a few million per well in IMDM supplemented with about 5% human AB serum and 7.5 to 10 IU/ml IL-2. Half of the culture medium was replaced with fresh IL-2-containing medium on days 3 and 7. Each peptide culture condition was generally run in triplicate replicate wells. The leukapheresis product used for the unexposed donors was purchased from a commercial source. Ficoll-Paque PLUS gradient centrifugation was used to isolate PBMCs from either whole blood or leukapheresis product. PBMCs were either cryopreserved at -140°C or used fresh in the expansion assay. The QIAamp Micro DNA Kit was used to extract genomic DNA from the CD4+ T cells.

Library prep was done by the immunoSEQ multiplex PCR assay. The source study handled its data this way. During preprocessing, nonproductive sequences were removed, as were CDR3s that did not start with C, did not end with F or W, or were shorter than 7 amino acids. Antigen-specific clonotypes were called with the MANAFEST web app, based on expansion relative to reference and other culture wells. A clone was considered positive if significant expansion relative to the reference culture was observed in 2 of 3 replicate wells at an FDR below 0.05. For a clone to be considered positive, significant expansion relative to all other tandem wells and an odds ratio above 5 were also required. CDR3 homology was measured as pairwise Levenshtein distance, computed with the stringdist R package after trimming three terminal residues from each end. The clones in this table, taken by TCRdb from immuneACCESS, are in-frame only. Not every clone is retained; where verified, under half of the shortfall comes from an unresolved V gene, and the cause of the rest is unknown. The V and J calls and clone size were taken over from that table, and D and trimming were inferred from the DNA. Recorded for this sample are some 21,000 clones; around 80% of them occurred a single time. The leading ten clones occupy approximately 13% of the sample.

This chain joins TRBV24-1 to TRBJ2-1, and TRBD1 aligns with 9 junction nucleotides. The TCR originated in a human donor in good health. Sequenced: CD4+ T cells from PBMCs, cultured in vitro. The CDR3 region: CATRRTGGTEQFF. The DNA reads TGTGCCACGCGTAGAACAGGGGGCACTGAGCAGTTCTTC.